This T cell receptor (beta chain) appears in the sequencing data of a study of brain T cells in children with intractable seizures. The study's findings and limits: Pre-surgery blood may have been undersampled, hiding some clones.

The CDR3 is made up of 15 amino acids. Germline-derived CDR1 and CDR2 are MNHEY and SVGAGI. Trimming removed 6 bases at V and 0 bases at J, with 12 bases between. The time point denotes: blood from clinic visit 5 months post-surgery; TSC patient then seizure free. Pre-surgery treatment included at least one anti-epileptic drug. The protocol was immunoSEQ multiplex PCR, while the TCRdb copy is restricted to in-frame clones and leaves out a portion. This repertoire shows approximately 330,000 clones, over 90% found once; its top ten account for 5% to 7%. Points on this clone: Antigen unknown.

This chain connects TRBV6-5 to TRBJ2-1, with D perhaps TRBD2 (6 bases). This clonotype was obtained from a boy under two years old with tuberous sclerosis and intractable seizures. The material sequenced was peripheral blood, taken less than 6 months after surgery. In DNA, the CDR3 is TGTGCCAGCAGCGTTGATAGCGGCTCCTACAATGAGCAGTTCTTC. This sequence encodes CASSVDSGSYNEQFF.